This T cell receptor (beta chain) emerged from a study of T cells in Graves' hyperthyroidism and ophthalmopathy. The V end was cut by 6 bases, the J end by 3 bases, with 15 bases between. This CDR3 contains 14 residues. CDR1 is DFQATT, CDR2 SNEGSKA, per germline (reference sequence). Amplification targeted TCR beta CDR3 regions from RNA transcripts. TCR CDR3 regions were first amplified by RT-PCR with HTBI primers. TCRdb fed the multiplex PCR reads into MiXCR, producing one record per CDR3 protein. Among about 300,000 distinct CDR3 sequences listed, roughly 20% were seen once. Many counts were recorded for this clonotype.

This clonotype was obtained from a man aged 45-65 years with Graves' ophthalmopathy. The specimen sequenced was blood. The chain joins TRBV20-1 to TRBJ1-5; tentatively, D is TRBD1 (5 bases). The CDR3 DNA follows: TGCAGTGCCCAGAGGGGCAGGGCCAATCAGCCCCAGCATTTT. It translates to CSAQRGRANQPQHF.